A selection of T cell receptor beta chains follows, all from one sample in a study of blood T cell repertoires in COVID-19. Sequenced by immunoSEQ multiplex PCR; TCRdb stores in-frame clones only, minus some. This table holds some 290,000 clones, around 86% found once. Sequencing input: peripheral blood. The source is a man between 18 and 29 years old with active or convalescent COVID-19. The CDR3 runs from the conserved cysteine through the conserved F or W. A D gene is named only where the DNA matches it firmly. Not every row has a clone size; where given, it reads once, few, many or a size class.

J | D | size | V | CDR3 | DNA
TRBJ1-2 | TRBD1 | NA | TRBV10-3 | CAISKRDRGLNYGYTF | TGTGCCATCAGCAAACGGGACAGGGGGTTAAATTATGGCTACACCTTC
TRBJ1-2 | NA | NA | TRBV5-1 | CASSFGRGGYTF | TGCGCCAGCAGCTTCGGTAGGGGCGGCTACACCTTC
TRBJ1-4 | NA | NA | TRBV7-2 | CASSPQPGATNEKLFF | TGTGCCAGCAGCCCCCAGCCGGGAGCAACTAATGAAAAACTGTTTTTT
TRBJ2-7 | TRBD1 | NA | TRBV6-6 | CASSYSGTGRHEQYF | TGTGCCAGCAGTTACTCCGGGACAGGGCGCCACGAGCAGTACTTC
TRBJ1-1 | NA | NA | TRBV28 | CASSQRATHNQDTEAFF | TGTGCCAGCAGTCAGCGGGCCACCCACAATCAGGACACTGAAGCTTTCTTT
TRBJ1-1 | NA | NA | TRBV28 | CASSHPRGEGTEAFF | TGTGCCAGCAGCCACCCCAGGGGCGAGGGCACTGAAGCTTTCTTT
TRBJ2-7 | NA | NA | TRBV7-9 | CASSLRAGSYEQYF | TGTGCCAGCAGCCTGAGGGCCGGATCCTACGAGCAGTACTTC
TRBJ2-5 | TRBD1 | NA | TRBV19 | CASSKAQGIGETQYF | TGTGCCAGTAGTAAAGCACAGGGGATTGGAGAGACCCAGTACTTC
TRBJ2-1 | NA | many | TRBV6-7 | CASSSLGEQFF | TGTGCCAGCAGTTCCCTCGGTGAGCAGTTCTTC
TRBJ2-1 | TRBD2 | NA | TRBV19 | CASSRTSGNTYNEQFF | TGTGCCAGTAGTAGGACTAGCGGGAACACCTACAATGAGCAGTTCTTC
TRBJ1-6 | TRBD1 | NA | TRBV6-4 | CASSDEGGGSPLHF | TGTGCCAGCAGTGACGAAGGGGGCGGGTCACCCCTCCACTTT
TRBJ2-1 | NA | NA | TRBV6-2/TRBV6-3 | CASSYAGEQFF | TGTGCCAGCAGTTACGCGGGAGAGCAGTTCTTC
TRBJ2-7 | TRBD1 | many | TRBV2 | CASSGGQVSLYEQYF | TGTGCCAGCAGTGGGGGACAGGTATCCCTCTACGAGCAGTACTTC
TRBJ2-2 | NA | NA | TRBV24-1 | CAVGAMAGELFF | TGTGCCGTGGGGGCTATGGCCGGGGAGCTGTTTTTT
TRBJ1-5 | NA | NA | TRBV18 | CASSPEAGQGRQPQHF | TGTGCCAGCTCACCAGAGGCGGGGCAGGGAAGACAGCCCCAGCATTTT
TRBJ2-1 | NA | NA | TRBV2 | CASKGRGGPPYNEQFF | TGTGCCAGCAAAGGGAGGGGGGGGCCCCCCTACAATGAGCAGTTCTTC
TRBJ2-2 | TRBD1 | NA | TRBV6-1 | CASSSTGGGGELFF | TGTGCCAGCAGCTCGACAGGGGGCGGCGGGGAGCTGTTTTTT
TRBJ2-2 | TRBD1 | NA | TRBV24-1 | CATGTGGTGELFF | TGTGCCACCGGGACAGGGGGCACCGGGGAGCTGTTTTTT
TRBJ1-2 | NA | NA | TRBV6-6 | CASSYAAGENGYTF | TGTGCCAGCAGTTACGCGGCAGGGGAGAATGGCTACACCTTC
TRBJ1-1 | NA | once | TRBV6-5 | CASSYLQAPNTEAFF | TGTGCCAGCAGTTACCTCCAGGCACCGAACACTGAAGCTTTCTTT
TRBJ2-1 | NA | NA | TRBV30 | CAWSVRNEQFF | TGTGCCTGGAGTGTACGGAATGAGCAGTTCTTC
TRBJ1-2 | NA | NA | TRBV29-1 | CSVEDPTYHGYTF | TGCAGCGTTGAAGACCCCACTTACCATGGCTACACCTTC
TRBJ2-5 | NA | NA | TRBV19 | CASSTGNQETQYF | TGTGCCAGTAGTACCGGGAACCAAGAGACCCAGTACTTC
TRBJ1-2 | NA | NA | TRBV10-3 | CAISVPLGQLGGYTF | TGTGCCATCAGTGTCCCCCTGGGGCAGCTCGGTGGCTACACCTTC
TRBJ2-1 | TRBD1 | NA | TRBV3-1/TRBV3-2 | CASSQRGHFFF | TGTGCCAGCAGCCAAAGGGGGCATTTCTTCTTC
TRBJ2-7 | NA | NA | TRBV18 | CASSPSTEGEQYF | TGTGCCAGCTCACCGTCCACGGAGGGCGAGCAGTACTTC
TRBJ1-1 | NA | NA | TRBV28 | CASSLPDSSKAFF | TGTGCCAGCAGTCTTCCGGACAGCTCGAAAGCTTTCTTT
TRBJ2-3 | NA | NA | TRBV24-1 | CATSDWRGGNTDTQYF | TGTGCCACCAGTGATTGGCGAGGAGGTAACACAGATACGCAGTATTTT
TRBJ1-3 | NA | once | TRBV7-8 | CASSEDGSGNTIYF | TGTGCCAGCAGCGAGGATGGTTCGGGAAACACCATATATTTT
TRBJ1-2 | TRBD1 | NA | TRBV2 | CASAFQGADYGYTF | TGTGCCAGCGCATTCCAGGGGGCAGACTATGGCTACACCTTC
TRBJ1-4 | NA | NA | TRBV6-6 | CASSYSRASEKLFF | TGTGCCAGCAGTTACTCGCGGGCGAGCGAAAAACTGTTTTTT
TRBJ1-2 | TRBD1 | NA | TRBV5-1 | CASSPGTAFYGYTF | TGCGCCAGCAGTCCCGGGACAGCTTTCTATGGCTACACCTTC
TRBJ2-7 | NA | NA | TRBV6-1 | CASSESRGTYEQYF | TGTGCCAGCAGTGAGAGCCGGGGAACCTACGAGCAGTACTTC